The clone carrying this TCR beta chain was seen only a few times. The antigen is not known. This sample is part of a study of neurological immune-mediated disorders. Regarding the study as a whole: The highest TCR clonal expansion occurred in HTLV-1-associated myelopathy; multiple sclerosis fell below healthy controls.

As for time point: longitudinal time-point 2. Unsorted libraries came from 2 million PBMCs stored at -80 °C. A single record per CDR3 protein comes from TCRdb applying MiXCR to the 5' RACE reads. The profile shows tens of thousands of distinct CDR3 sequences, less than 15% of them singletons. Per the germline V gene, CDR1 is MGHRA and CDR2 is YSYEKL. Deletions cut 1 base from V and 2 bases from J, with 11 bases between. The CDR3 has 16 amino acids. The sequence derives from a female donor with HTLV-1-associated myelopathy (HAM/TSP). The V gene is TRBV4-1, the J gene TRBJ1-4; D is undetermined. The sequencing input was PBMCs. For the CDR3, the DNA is TGCGCCAGCAGCCAAGGGCCCGTGGACACTAATGAAAAACTGTTTTTT. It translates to CASSQGPVDTNEKLFF.